The 7 T cell receptor beta chains given below trace back to one sample, sequenced in a study of T cell changes during pregnancy in multiple sclerosis. Generated by immunoSEQ multiplex PCR, the TCRdb table keeps only in-frame clones and is missing some. This sample has approximately 90,000 clones, with around 94% found just once. This specimen consisted of peripheral blood, obtained in the third trimester of pregnancy. The source is a female donor with multiple sclerosis, enrolled in a pregnancy study.

The genes are TRBV4-3 and TRBJ2-2; D possibly corresponds to TRBD1 (5 bases). The germline V gene encodes CDR1 LGHNA and CDR2 YSLEER. V was shortened by 1 base and J by 6 bases, with 15 bases between the two germline ends. This CDR3 comprises 16 residues. CDR3 loop: CASSQGTRWWAGELFF. CDR3 bases: TGCGCCAGCAGCCAAGGGACAAGGTGGTGGGCCGGGGAGCTGTTTTTT.

The chain combines TRBV5-5 with TRBJ1-1; the D is unclear. Trimming left V 1 base short and J 3 bases short, with 13 bases between. Germline V lookup: CDR1 SGHKS, CDR2 YYEKEE (reference sequence). The CDR3 length is 15 residues. DNA for the CDR3: TGTGCCAGCAGCTTGTCTTTCTCCGGGTACACTGAAGCTTTCTTT. This gives the protein CASSLSFSGYTEAFF.

J is TRBJ2-3 and V is TRBV27, with D perhaps matching TRBD2 (5 bases). CDR3 length: 12 amino acids. V dropped 5 bases and J dropped 5 bases, with 8 bases sitting between them. From germline, CDR1 is MNHEY and CDR2 SMNVEV (reference sequence). CDR3 DNA sequence: TGTGCCAGCAGTCCCGGACTAGATACGCAGTATTTT. It specifies CASSPGLDTQYF.

The chain is built from TRBV19 and TRBJ2-7, with TRBD1 matching 8 bases. This CDR3 is built from 15 residues. The germline V gene has CDR1 LNHDA and CDR2 SQIVND (reference sequence). V lost 2 bases to trimming and J lost 6 bases; unmatched junction nucleotides: 9. This chain's CDR3 is CASSINGAGGSEQYF. The CDR3, as DNA: TGTGCCAGTAGTATAAATGGGGCAGGGGGCAGCGAGCAGTACTTC.

The chain carries TRBV30 and TRBJ2-1, with 9 bases matching TRBD2. With 5 bases clipped from V and 4 bases from J, the junction kept 3 bases outside the gene matches. Germline V lookup: CDR1 GTSNPN, CDR2 SVGIG (reference sequence). This CDR3 comprises 13 residues. CDR3 bases: TGTGCCTGGTTAGCGGGAGCGTACAATGAGCAGTTCTTC. Residues: CAWLAGAYNEQFF.

The V call is TRBV9, the J call TRBJ2-7; TRBD2 agrees at 8 bases. The germline V gene encodes CDR1 SGDLS and CDR2 YYNGEE. This CDR3 contains 18 residues. The ends lost 0 bases at V and 7 bases at J; junction bases unmatched: 18. The CDR3 nucleotides read TGTGCCAGCAGCGTAGGGCCAGAGGCGGGGGGCTATCTCGGGGAGCAGTACTTC. Its translation: CASSVGPEAGGYLGEQYF.

The chain couples TRBV28 to TRBJ2-7; TRBD1 matches at 9 bases. V lost 6 bases and J lost 1; bases outside the gene matches: 16. Looked up from germline, CDR1 is MDHEN and CDR2 is SYDVKM. The CDR3 extends over 18 amino acids. The CDR3 DNA reads TGTGCCAGCAGCCGAAGGGACAGGGAAACGGGAGGATCCTACGAGCAGTACTTC. The encoded protein is CASSRRDRETGGSYEQYF.